Each of the 27 T cell receptor beta chains below was sequenced from the same sample in a study of shared clonotypes between healthy human individuals (dated by TCRdb to between 2020 and 2021). The library was generated by the immunoSEQ multiplex PCR assay. The clones in this table, taken by TCRdb from immuneACCESS, are in-frame only. Not every clone is retained; where verified, under half of the shortfall comes from an unresolved V gene, and the cause of the rest is unknown. This sample gives over 850,000 clones in total; approximately 80% of them show up just once. The ten largest clones capture 0.61% of the sample. Sequencing was carried out using memory CD4+ T cells from PBMCs. The sample's cell subset or site label, in plain terms: CD45RA-negative fraction. Source of these receptors: a man between 18 and 35 years old in good health. Some clones in this sample may be carry-over from other donors' samples.

The rearrangement uses TRBV19 and TRBJ1-5; 8 nucleotides agree with TRBD1. Germline CDR1 and CDR2: LNHDA and SQIVND (reference sequence). Trimming removed 6 bases from V and 5 bases from J; junction bases left unmatched: 9. The CDR3 sequence is 15 residues long. The CDR3 DNA reads TGTGCCAGTAGCCCTCAGGACAGGGTGGATCAGCCCCAGCATTTT. The encoded protein is CASSPQDRVDQPQHF.

This chain connects TRBV7-9 to TRBJ2-7; 11 positions match TRBD1. Trimming at V came to 3 bases and at J to 4 bases, leaving 5 bases not matched to a gene. Germline V gene sequence: CDR1 SEHNR, CDR2 FQNEAQ (reference sequence). CDR3 length: 15 residues. CDR3 sequence (DNA): TGTGCCAGCAGCTTCCCGGGACAGGGGGGATACGAGCAGTACTTC. Protein: CASSFPGQGGYEQYF.

The J gene is TRBJ2-1, the V gene TRBV11-2, with a tentative D call TRBD2 (6 bases). The germline V gene has CDR1 SGHAT and CDR2 FQNNGV. V gave up 1 base and J gave up 10 bases, with 17 bases separating them. The CDR3 has 15 residues. This CDR3 is CASSLVQTSRGEQFF. For the CDR3, the DNA is TGTGCCAGCAGCTTAGTTCAAACTAGCCGAGGCGAGCAGTTCTTC. Using reference TRBV11-2 and TRBJ2-1 for the parts outside the CDR3, the full variable domain is EAGVAQSPRYKIIEKRQSVAFWCNPISGHATLYWYQQILGQGPKLLIQFQNNGVVDDSQLPKDRFSAERLKGVDSTLKIQPAKLEDSAVYLCASSLVQTSRGEQFFGPGTRLTVL.

This chain uses TRBV5-1 with TRBJ2-5, with 9 bases identical to TRBD2. The CDR3 is 16 residues long. Germline values: CDR1 SGHRS, CDR2 YFSETQ. V shed 4 bases and J 2 bases; nucleotides not matched to a gene: 9. CDR3 in DNA: TGCGCCAGCAGCCCCACAGCGGGAGGTACTCAAGAGACCCAGTACTTC. Residues: CASSPTAGGTQETQYF.

The chain combines TRBV14 with TRBJ2-3; no definite D call. The CDR3 length is 15 residues. V dropped 0 bases and J dropped 2 bases, with 9 bases sitting between them. Germline CDR1 is SGHDN and CDR2 is FVKESK. The chain's CDR3 is CASSQESWLTDTQYF. The CDR3 bases are TGTGCCAGCAGCCAAGAGTCGTGGCTCACAGATACGCAGTATTTT.

The chain recombines TRBV5-4 with TRBJ2-6, with unresolved D. This CDR3 is 15 amino acids long. Trimming took off 4 bases at V and 0 bases at J, with 8 bases between the two ends. Germline loops: CDR1 SGHNT, CDR2 YYREEE (reference sequence). The CDR3 spells CASSPYLSGANVLTF. The CDR3 DNA sequence: TGTGCCAGCAGCCCCTACCTCTCTGGGGCCAACGTCCTGACTTTC.

On this clone: This clone may be a read error of a much larger clone one base away. V gene TRBV6-5 combines with J gene TRBJ1-1; no clear D gene. Trimming removed 0 bases at V and 3 bases at J, with 8 bases between. The germline V gene encodes CDR1 MNHEY and CDR2 SVGAGI. The CDR3 consists of 14 residues. CDR3 coding DNA: TGTGCCAGCAGTTACTCGAGGAGGGACACTGAAGCTTTCTTT. This codes for CASSYSRRDTEAFF.

The gene calls are TRBV28 and TRBJ1-4; no reliable D call. CDR1 and CDR2 (germline): MDHEN, SYDVKM. CDR3 length equals 16 residues. Trimming cost V 6 bases and J 0 bases, with 14 bases left between them. The CDR3 DNA reads TGTGCCAGCAGCAAGTGGTACGGTGCAACTAATGAAAAACTGTTTTTT. Protein: CASSKWYGATNEKLFF. Full variable domain (missing parts from reference TRBV28 and TRBJ1-4): DVKVTQSSRYLVKRTGEKVFLECVQDMDHENMFWYRQDPGLGLRLIYFSYDVKMKEKGDIPEGYSVSREKKERFSLILESASTNQTSMYLCASSKWYGATNEKLFFGSGTQLSVL.

This clone has at least ten counts. The CDR3 region is CASSLVIFTGELFF. In nucleotides, the CDR3 is TGTGCCAGCAGCTTAGTAATCTTTACCGGGGAGCTGTTTTTT. The V call is TRBV7-8, the J call TRBJ2-2; no reliable D call. Germline values: CDR1 SGHVS, CDR2 FQNEAQ. V was clipped by 1 base and J by 5 bases, with 8 bases between them. The CDR3 is 14 residues long.

This clone occurred once. The V call is TRBV28, the J call TRBJ2-3; possibly TRBD1 or TRBD2 for D (5 bases each). Germline V gene data show CDR1 as MDHEN and CDR2 as SYDVKM. Trimming stripped 11 bases from V and 2 bases from J, with 20 bases between. CDR3 size: 15 residues. CDR3 sequence reads: CADKRGLPPTDTQYF. In DNA, the CDR3 is TGTGCCGATAAGAGGGGCCTCCCTCCCACAGATACGCAGTATTTT.

As concerns this clone: This sample includes further DNA sequences coding for the same CDR3. CDR3 nucleotides: TGTGCCAGCAGCAGGGACAGGGGTTACGAGCAGTACTTC. Its protein product is CASSRDRGYEQYF. The genes are TRBV7-6 and TRBJ2-7, with TRBD1 matching 10 bases. Germline CDR1 and CDR2: SGHVS and FNYEAQ. This CDR3 comprises 13 residues. The V segment lost 5 bases and the J segment 4 bases; nucleotides outside the gene matches: 2.

This clone appeared once. Other DNA sequences in the sample encode the same CDR3. This sequence joins TRBV18 and TRBJ1-1; D unclear. V was pared by 5 bases and J by 1 base, with 8 bases between. This CDR3 spans 13 amino acids. Germline V gene data show CDR1 as KGHSH and CDR2 as LQKENI. The CDR3 loop is CASSGQRNTEAFF. In nucleotides, the CDR3 is TGTGCCAGCTCAGGGCAGCGGAACACTGAAGCTTTCTTT.

This clone was counted only a few times. The chain employs TRBV18 and TRBJ2-7; tentative D call: TRBD2 (6 bases). Trimming removed 4 bases at V and 7 bases at J, with 20 bases between. CDR3 length: 15 amino acids. Germline assignment: CDR1 KGHSH and CDR2 LQKENI. CDR3: CASSQNYQGAGEQYF. The CDR3 nucleotides read TGTGCCAGCTCACAGAATTATCAAGGGGCGGGGGAGCAGTACTTC.

The chain links TRBV11-2 to TRBJ2-1; 11 nucleotides agree with TRBD2. The length of the CDR3 is 15 residues. The V and J ends lost 4 bases and 8 bases, in that order; junction bases with no gene match: 7. Germline V gene data show CDR1 as SGHAT and CDR2 as FQNNGV. CDR3 nucleotides: TGTGCCAGCAGCTCCCCAGGACTAGCGGGCTATGAGCAGTTCTTC. It is translated as CASSSPGLAGYEQFF.

This chain connects TRBV18 to TRBJ1-1; D unresolved. This CDR3 has 13 residues. Germline assignment: CDR1 KGHSH and CDR2 LQKENI. Trimming removed 5 bases at V and 1 base at J, with 8 bases between. The CDR3 nucleotides read TGTGCCAGCTCATCACAAAGGAACACTGAAGCTTTCTTT. Residues: CASSSQRNTEAFF.

The rearrangement uses TRBV5-1 and TRBJ2-1; D not resolved. The V gene lost 4 bases and the J gene lost 9 bases, with 11 bases spanning the gap. Germline-derived CDR1 and CDR2 are SGHRS and YFSETQ. The CDR3 spans 12 residues. The CDR3 here is CASSTQASEQFF. CDR3 nucleotides: TGCGCCAGCAGCACCCAGGCTAGTGAGCAGTTCTTC.

The chain is built from TRBV29-1 and TRBJ2-1; D is perhaps TRBD1 (5 bases). This CDR3 has 13 amino acids. V shed 5 bases and J shed 6 bases, with 14 bases lying between them. Germline CDR1 reads SQVTM; CDR2 reads ANQGSEA. The CDR3 DNA is TGCAGCGTTAGGCAGGGATTCTCCAATGAGCAGTTCTTC. Encoded protein: CSVRQGFSNEQFF.

The chain uses TRBV28 and TRBJ1-2; D gene ambiguous. The germline V gene encodes CDR1 MDHEN and CDR2 SYDVKM. This CDR3 is 13 amino acids long. The germline V and J ends were trimmed by 1 base and 2 bases, with 5 bases remaining between them. The CDR3 DNA sequence: TGTGCCAGCAGTTTATCACTGAACTATGGCTACACCTTC. The encoded protein is CASSLSLNYGYTF.

CDR3 nucleotide sequence: TGTGCCAGCAGTCGGGACAGGGGGAGGTATGGCTACACCTTC. Residues: CASSRDRGRYGYTF. The V gene is TRBV28, the J gene TRBJ1-2, with TRBD1 identical over 11 bases. V shed 5 bases, J shed 5 bases, and the junction held 4 bases outside the gene matches. Looked up from germline, CDR1 is MDHEN and CDR2 is SYDVKM. The CDR3 runs to 14 residues.

V is TRBV5-4 and J is TRBJ2-2; 8 bases are a match to TRBD1. Unmatched junction bases numbered 3, after V lost 0 bases and J lost 8 bases. CDR3 length equals 14 residues. Germline-derived CDR1 and CDR2 are SGHNT and YYREEE (reference sequence). The CDR3 sequence: CASSLAGGRGELFF. The DNA of the CDR3 is TGTGCCAGCAGCTTGGCAGGGGGCAGGGGGGAGCTGTTTTTT.

About this clone: The identical CDR3 is also encoded by other nucleotide sequences in the sample. The V and J genes are TRBV29-1 and TRBJ1-2; D is possibly TRBD1 (5 bases). Germline loops: CDR1 SQVTM, CDR2 ANQGSEA. V gave up 0 bases and J gave up 2 bases, with 10 bases separating them. The length of the CDR3 is 14 residues. The DNA for the CDR3 is TGCAGCGTTGAAGAAAGGAGGGGAAACTATGGCTACACCTTC. Its protein is CSVEERRGNYGYTF.

The sample holds a few counts of this clone. The chain combines TRBV18 with TRBJ1-1, with D possibly matching TRBD1 (5 bases). The CDR3 length is 14 residues. Germline V CDR1 and CDR2: KGHSH, LQKENI. V was cut by 2 bases and J by 11 bases, with 18 bases left in between. The chain's CDR3 is CASSPSGGEGVAFF. As DNA, the CDR3 is TGTGCCAGCTCACCAAGTGGGGGGGAAGGTGTGGCTTTCTTT. The whole variable domain, remainder taken from reference TRBV18 and TRBJ1-1, is NAGVMQNPRHLVRRRGQEARLRCSPMKGHSHVYWYRQLPEEGLKFMVYLQKENIIDESGMPKERFSAEFPKEGPSILRIQQVVRGDSAAYFCASSPSGGEGVAFFGQGTRLTVV.

For this clone: The same CDR3 is also encoded by other DNA sequences in this sample. The rearrangement joins TRBV28 to TRBJ2-6, with 9 positions matching TRBD1. J gave up 2 bases and V 9 bases, and 2 bases lay outside the gene matches. In germline, CDR1 is MDHEN, CDR2 SYDVKM. This CDR3 spans 14 amino acids. The CDR3 bases are TGTGCCAGTCGGACAGGGGCTGGGGCCAACGTCCTGACTTTC. Translated: CASRTGAGANVLTF.

The V call is TRBV10-2, the J call TRBJ1-1; no clear D gene. Germline-derived CDR1 and CDR2 are WSHSY and SAAADI. Trimming shortened V by 3 bases and J by 1 base, and 9 bases separated the two germline ends. The CDR3 spans 14 residues. CDR3 residues: CASSDWAANTEAFF. Here the CDR3 DNA reads TGCGCCAGCAGTGACTGGGCAGCGAACACTGAAGCTTTCTTT.

The J gene is TRBJ2-1, the V gene TRBV5-1; TRBD2 matches 10 bases. The J segment lost 3 bases and the V segment lost 3 bases, leaving 9 bases of the junction unmatched. The CDR3 has 17 residues. Germline V gives CDR1 SGHRS, CDR2 YFSETQ. CDR3 sequence reads: CASSWEPSGSVYNEQFF. For the CDR3, the DNA is TGCGCCAGCAGCTGGGAGCCTAGCGGGAGTGTCTACAATGAGCAGTTCTTC.

This clone has a handful of counts. The J gene is TRBJ2-1, the V gene TRBV7-3; D is ambiguous. V was trimmed by 1 base and J by 5 bases, leaving 12 bases between them. CDR1 SGHTA and CDR2 FQGTGA come from the germline V gene. The CDR3 is made up of 15 amino acids. The CDR3 DNA sequence: TGTGCCAGCAGCTTAATCCCCCCTAGACACAATGAGCAGTTCTTC. Residues: CASSLIPPRHNEQFF. The complete variable domain, with remaining parts taken from reference TRBV7-3 and TRBJ2-1, reads GAGVSQTPSNKVTEKGKYVELRCDPISGHTALYWYRQSLGQGPEFLIYFQGTGAADDSGLPNDRFFAVRPEGSVSTLKIQRTERGDSAVYLCASSLIPPRHNEQFFGPGTRLTVL.

To note about this clone: Distinct nucleotide sequences in the sample also encode this CDR3. The V and J genes are TRBV5-4 and TRBJ2-5; TRBD1 matches at 8 bases. The V segment lost 4 bases and the J segment 1 base; nucleotides outside the gene matches: 3. CDR1 and CDR2 (germline): SGHNT, YYREEE (reference sequence). CDR3 size: 14 residues. The CDR3 reads CASSPDRAQETQYF. The CDR3 coding sequence is TGTGCCAGCAGCCCGGACAGGGCCCAAGAGACCCAGTACTTC.